Presented here are 4 T cell receptor beta chains from one specimen sequenced in a study of blood T cell repertoires in COVID-19. Assay: immunoSEQ multiplex PCR; the TCRdb copy retains only in-frame clones and omits some. In the table there are 200,000 to 250,000 clones, more than 75% of which are singletons. Sample: peripheral blood. These receptors came from a woman of 80 years or more with COVID-19, enrolled during active disease.

This chain joins TRBV3-1 (or the pseudogene TRBV3-2) and TRBJ2-7; D not resolved. Trimming took off 1 base at V and 2 bases at J, with 9 bases between the two ends. The CDR3 runs 14 residues. Germline V lookup: CDR1 LGHDT, CDR2 YNNKEL (reference sequence). DNA of the CDR3: TGTGCCAGCAGCCAAGGCCGAGGAACCTACGAGCAGTACTTC. It encodes CASSQGRGTYEQYF.

The rearrangement joins TRBV6-5 to TRBJ1-6, with 8 bases that match TRBD1. CDR3 length equals 13 residues. V trimming: 7 bases; J trimming: 15 bases; junction bases outside the gene matches: 11. In germline, CDR1 is MNHEY, CDR2 SVGAGI. CDR3 nucleotides: TGTGCCAGCATGCGGGCAGGGGGCTTTGTCCTCCACTTT. Its translation is CASMRAGGFVLHF.

This rearrangement joins TRBV12-3 or TRBV12-4 to TRBJ2-1; D not certain. The CDR3 is 13 amino acids. The germline V and J ends were trimmed by 3 bases and 5 bases, with 8 bases remaining between them. CDR3 nucleotides: TGTGCCAGCAGTTTCTGGCCCAACAATGAGCAGTTCTTC. Amino acids: CASSFWPNNEQFF.

The chain combines TRBV18 with TRBJ2-3; weak D call: TRBD2 (6 bases). CDR3 size: 16 residues. Germline values: CDR1 KGHSH, CDR2 LQKENI. Trimming shortened V by 2 bases and J by 4 bases, and 16 bases separated the two germline ends. The CDR3 region has the DNA TGTGCCAGCTCACCAACTTTGCTCGGGAGCCCAGATACGCAGTATTTT. It translates to CASSPTLLGSPDTQYF.